This passage covers 30 T cell receptor beta chains from one sample sequenced in a study of T cell responses to AZD1222 COVID-19 vaccine. TCRdb keeps only in-frame clones here, not all; method: immunoSEQ multiplex PCR. This table has some 150,000 clones, about nine tenths appearing once. Source: peripheral blood, taken 28 days after the second AZD1222 dose. The receptors were sampled from an adult who received the AZD1222 COVID-19 vaccine.

This rearrangement joins TRBV2 to TRBJ1-2, with 7 bases identical to TRBD1. J gave up 4 bases and V 4 bases, and 6 bases lay outside the gene matches. Germline V gene sequence: CDR1 SNHLY, CDR2 FYNNEI. The CDR3 spans 14 residues. CDR3 bases: TGTGCCAGCAGTGTGGGCAGGGGGGGCTATGGCTACACCTTC. Amino acids: CASSVGRGGYGYTF.

V usage is TRBV25-1 and J usage is TRBJ1-5; possible D gene TRBD1, 6 bases. The CDR3 runs to 14 residues. V lost 8 bases to trimming and J lost 0 bases, with 11 bases between them. Germline CDR1 is MGHDK and CDR2 is SYGVNS. This CDR3 is CASSGTISNQPQHF. The CDR3 DNA reads TGTGCCAGCTCCGGGACAATTAGCAATCAGCCCCAGCATTTT. Variable domain in full (rest from reference TRBV25-1 and TRBJ1-5): EADIYQTPRYLVIGTGKKITLECSQTMGHDKMYWYQQDPGMELHLIHYSYGVNSTEKGDLSSESTVSRIRTEHFPLTLESARPSHTSQYLCASSGTISNQPQHFGDGTRLSIL.

This clone was seen only a few times. This sequence joins TRBV7-9 and TRBJ1-1; no clear D. Trimming shortened V by 1 base and J by 1 base, and 7 bases separated the two germline ends. The CDR3 contains 14 residues. Germline V gene sequence: CDR1 SEHNR, CDR2 FQNEAQ (reference sequence). CDR3: CASSLDFKNTEAFF. CDR3 coding DNA: TGTGCCAGCAGCTTAGACTTTAAGAACACTGAAGCTTTCTTT.

The chain carries TRBV2 and TRBJ2-7; no reliable D call. Germline values: CDR1 SNHLY, CDR2 FYNNEI. The CDR3 runs 10 residues. Trimming cost V 8 bases and J 6 bases, with 8 bases left between them. DNA of the CDR3: TGTGCCAGCGCTAACTTCGAGCAGTACTTC. Encoded protein: CASANFEQYF.

The gene calls are TRBV5-4 and TRBJ1-2; no clear D gene. Deletions cut 4 bases from V and 1 base from J, with 11 bases between. CDR1 is SGHNT, CDR2 YYREEE, per germline (reference sequence). The CDR3 spans 14 residues. CDR3 residues: CASSEDLLNYGYTF. CDR3 nucleotides: TGTGCCAGCAGCGAGGACCTACTTAACTATGGCTACACCTTC.

The chain has TRBV18 and TRBJ1-2, with TRBD1 matching over 8 bases. V trimming: 3 bases; J trimming: 3 bases; junction bases outside the gene matches: 15. Germline CDR1 is KGHSH and CDR2 is LQKENI. CDR3 length equals 18 residues. CDR3 bases: TGTGCCAGCTCACCTGCAATAGGACAGGGTACGGGAGACTATGGCTACACCTTC. Translation: CASSPAIGQGTGDYGYTF.

This clone was seen once. The V call is TRBV7-2, the J call TRBJ2-1; the match to TRBD1 covers 8 bases. Losses at the gene ends were 5 bases for V and 4 bases for J; bases not matched to a gene: 7. Per the germline V gene, CDR1 is SGHTA and CDR2 is FQGNSA. This CDR3 is built from 15 residues. CDR3: CASSPGTGLYNEQFF. The CDR3 bases are TGTGCCAGCAGCCCGGGGACAGGCCTATACAATGAGCAGTTCTTC.

This clone was detected once. This rearrangement joins TRBV14 to TRBJ2-7; D gene uncertain. This CDR3 is 14 amino acids long. CDR1 and CDR2 (germline): SGHDN, FVKESK. V was clipped by 0 bases and J by 7 bases, with 13 bases between them. The CDR3 coding sequence is TGTGCCAGCAGCCAAGATCGGACCCTTGGGGAGCAGTACTTC. Translating gives CASSQDRTLGEQYF.

The gene calls are TRBV24-1 and TRBJ2-1, with D unresolved. This CDR3 has 15 amino acids. CDR1 is KGHDR and CDR2 is SFDVKD in the germline V gene. Trimming cost V 3 bases and J 0 bases, with 8 bases left between them. CDR3 region: CATSDRRVSYNEQFF. In DNA, the CDR3 is TGTGCCACCAGTGATCGTAGGGTCTCCTACAATGAGCAGTTCTTC.

The chain couples TRBV30 to TRBJ1-6; 9 nucleotides match TRBD1. The ends lost 5 bases at V and 8 bases at J; junction bases unmatched: 7. CDR3 size: 14 residues. Per the germline V gene, CDR1 is GTSNPN and CDR2 is SVGIG (reference sequence). CDR3 region: CAWVGDRADSPLHF. In DNA, the CDR3 is TGTGCCTGGGTGGGGGACAGGGCCGATTCACCCCTCCACTTT.

The rearrangement links TRBV5-4 to TRBJ1-6; 7 bases fit TRBD1. CDR1 is SGHNT and CDR2 is YYREEE in the germline V gene (reference sequence). V was pared by 4 bases and J by 6 bases, with 7 bases of the junction left unmatched. This CDR3 contains 15 residues. The CDR3 sequence is CASSPGGVVNSPLHF. The CDR3 DNA reads TGTGCCAGCAGCCCAGGGGGGGTAGTTAATTCACCCCTCCACTTT.

This clone was seen only once. The chain carries TRBV30 and TRBJ1-5, with a tentative D call TRBD1 (5 bases). CDR1 GTSNPN and CDR2 SVGIG come from the germline V gene (reference sequence). Trimming left V 0 bases short and J 3 bases short, with 21 bases between. The CDR3 consists of 18 residues. CDR3 coding DNA: TGTGCCTGGAGTGTACGCCCTTCAGGGACCCTTAACAATCAGCCCCAGCATTTT. This encodes CAWSVRPSGTLNNQPQHF. Full variable domain (missing parts from reference TRBV30 and TRBJ1-5): SQTIHQWPATLVQPVGSPLSLECTVEGTSNPNLYWYRQAAGRGLQLLFYSVGIGQISSEVPQNLSASRPQDRQFILSSKKLLLSDSGFYLCAWSVRPSGTLNNQPQHFGDGTRLSIL.

The genes are TRBV3-1 (or the pseudogene TRBV3-2) and TRBJ2-7; 9 nucleotides agree with TRBD2. The CDR3 sequence is 17 residues long. Unmatched junction bases numbered 13, after V lost 4 bases and J lost 3 bases. Germline CDR1 and CDR2: LGHDT and YNNKEL (reference sequence). The CDR3 DNA reads as TGTGCCAGCAGCCTCGGGACAGCTATGACTAGCGGCTACGAGCAGTACTTC. This sequence encodes CASSLGTAMTSGYEQYF.

The rearrangement joins TRBV21-1 to TRBJ2-1. TRBV21-1 is shown as a pseudogene. The CDR3 totals 16 residues. This CDR3 is CASSKDLVAPYNEQFF. The CDR3 coding sequence is TGTGCCAGCAGCAAAGATCTGGTCGCTCCCTACAATGAGCAGTTCTTC.

This rearrangement joins TRBV3-1 (or the pseudogene TRBV3-2) to TRBJ1-6, with 8 bases fitting TRBD1. Germline loops: CDR1 LGHDT, CDR2 YNNKEL (reference sequence). The CDR3 runs 14 residues. The V and J ends lost 6 bases and 9 bases, in that order; junction bases with no gene match: 7. The CDR3 sequence: CASSDQGATSPLHF. CDR3 nucleotide sequence: TGTGCCAGCAGTGACCAGGGGGCAACTTCACCCCTCCACTTT.

The gene calls are TRBV7-2 and TRBJ1-3; TRBD1 might be the D (5 bases). The V gene's germline CDR1 is SGHTA and CDR2 FQGNSA. The CDR3 is made up of 16 amino acids. Trimming took off 7 bases at V and 0 bases at J, with 16 bases between the two ends. CDR3 sequence (DNA): TGTGCCAGCAAAACAGGCCGGGCGAGCTCTGGAAACACCATATATTTT. It yields the protein CASKTGRASSGNTIYF.

V is TRBV30 and J is TRBJ1-1; no reliable D call. This CDR3 has 15 residues. The V gene's germline CDR1 is GTSNPN and CDR2 SVGIG (reference sequence). Trimming pared 0 bases from V and 1 base from J, leaving 12 bases between. CDR3 residues: CAWSVLRSQNTEAFF. CDR3 coding DNA: TGTGCCTGGAGTGTACTGCGGTCCCAGAACACTGAAGCTTTCTTT. Together with reference TRBV30 and TRBJ1-1, the CDR3 gives the full variable domain: SQTIHQWPATLVQPVGSPLSLECTVEGTSNPNLYWYRQAAGRGLQLLFYSVGIGQISSEVPQNLSASRPQDRQFILSSKKLLLSDSGFYLCAWSVLRSQNTEAFFGQGTRLTVV.

J is TRBJ1-4 and V is TRBV2, with TRBD1 identical over 12 bases. CDR3 length equals 14 residues. Trimming at V came to 5 bases and at J to 8 bases, leaving 3 bases not matched to a gene. Germline assignment: CDR1 SNHLY and CDR2 FYNNEI. For the CDR3, the DNA is TGTGCCAGCAGTTGGGACAGGGGGCGCGAAAAACTGTTTTTT. Its protein is CASSWDRGREKLFF.

A single count supports this clone. The chain joins TRBV24-1 to TRBJ1-2, with D tentatively TRBD1 (6 bases). The germline V and J ends were trimmed by 5 bases and 8 bases, with 14 bases remaining between them. CDR1 is KGHDR and CDR2 is SFDVKD in the germline V gene. The CDR3 loop spans 13 amino acids. The CDR3 coding sequence is TGTGCCACCAGTGTCACAGGGTCGGAAGGCTACACCTTC. It translates to CATSVTGSEGYTF.

CDR3 nucleotides: TGTGCCAGCCCTCTAATTGGTAGCGGGAGACATTACAATGAGCAGTTCTTC. Its protein is CASPLIGSGRHYNEQFF. The chain is built from TRBV2 and TRBJ2-1; TRBD2 agrees at 9 bases. J was trimmed by 4 bases and V by 8 bases; bases with no gene match: 15. The V gene's germline CDR1 is SNHLY and CDR2 FYNNEI. The CDR3 length is 17 residues.

This sequence joins TRBV20-1 and TRBJ2-1; D gene ambiguous. Germline CDR1 reads DFQATT; CDR2 reads SNEGSKA (reference sequence). V was cut by 6 bases and J by 10 bases, with 13 bases left in between. The CDR3 is 11 amino acids. DNA of the CDR3: TGCAGTGCCAGCCCCCTGGCAGAGCAGTTCTTC. It translates to CSASPLAEQFF.

The gene calls are TRBV10-2 and TRBJ1-1, with a weak D call TRBD1 (6 bases). Germline loops: CDR1 WSHSY, CDR2 SAAADI. Trimming pared 4 bases from V and 0 bases from J, leaving 6 bases between. This CDR3 spans 13 amino acids. In DNA, the CDR3 is TGCGCCAGCAGTGGACAGGTGAACACTGAAGCTTTCTTT. Its translation: CASSGQVNTEAFF.

The V call is TRBV2, the J call TRBJ2-2; 9 nucleotides match TRBD1. The germline CDR1 and CDR2 sequences are SNHLY and FYNNEI. This CDR3 has 17 residues. The V and J ends lost 7 bases and 1 base, in that order; junction bases with no gene match: 10. CDR3 in amino acids: CASNPGQGRGNTGELFF. Here the CDR3 DNA reads TGTGCCAGCAACCCGGGACAGGGTCGCGGGAACACCGGGGAGCTGTTTTTT.

The rearrangement joins TRBV2 to TRBJ1-5; tentative D call: TRBD1 (5 bases). The V end was cut by 4 bases, the J end by 7 bases, with 8 bases between. Per germline, CDR1 SNHLY and CDR2 FYNNEI. This CDR3 has 12 amino acids. This chain's CDR3 is CASSGGGQPQHF. The DNA for the CDR3 is TGTGCCAGCAGTGGGGGGGGGCAGCCCCAGCATTTT. Filled out from reference TRBV2 and TRBJ1-5, the complete variable domain reads EPEVTQTPSHQVTQMGQEVILRCVPISNHLYFYWYRQILGQKVEFLVSFYNNEISEKSEIFDDQFSVERPDGSNFTLKIRSTKLEDSAMYFCASSGGGQPQHFGDGTRLSIL.

The rearrangement uses TRBV27 and TRBJ2-3; D uncertain. Germline V gives CDR1 MNHEY, CDR2 SMNVEV (reference sequence). Trimming stripped 5 bases from V and 2 bases from J, with 14 bases between. The CDR3 covers 15 residues. CDR3 loop: CASSKVATYTDTQYF. CDR3 DNA: TGTGCCAGCAGTAAGGTGGCCACTTACACAGATACGCAGTATTTT.

A single count supports this clone. This chain connects TRBV6-2 or TRBV6-3 to TRBJ1-2, with 9 positions matching TRBD1. Germline CDR1 reads MNHEY; CDR2 reads SVGEGT. CDR3 length equals 14 residues. V was clipped by 2 bases and J by 8 bases; unmatched bases: 6. In DNA form, the CDR3 reads TGTGCCAGCAGTTACCCGGACAGGGGAGGAGGCTACACCTTC. Protein product: CASSYPDRGGGYTF.

CDR3 loop: CASSLASRAAYEQYF. The CDR3 nucleotides are TGTGCCAGCAGCTTAGCTAGTAGGGCGGCCTACGAGCAGTACTTC. The J gene is TRBJ2-7, the V gene TRBV7-9; no definite D call. The CDR3 is made up of 15 amino acids. The germline gives CDR1 SEHNR, CDR2 FQNEAQ (reference sequence). Trimming took 0 bases from V and 2 from J, leaving 11 bases between them.

This sequence joins TRBV12-3 or TRBV12-4 and TRBJ2-3, with 7 bases lining up with TRBD1. V lost 8 bases and J lost 9; bases outside the gene matches: 2. The CDR3 sequence is 10 residues long. CDR3 residues: CASARGTQYF. The CDR3 DNA follows: TGTGCCAGCGCCAGGGGGACGCAGTATTTT.

V is TRBV5-1 and J is TRBJ1-1; no clear D. Looked up from germline, CDR1 is SGHRS and CDR2 is YFSETQ. The CDR3 has 12 amino acids. V was cut by 0 bases and J by 8 bases, with 8 bases left in between. The CDR3 DNA sequence: TGCGCCAGCAGCTTGGTGCGGGGAGAAGCTTTCTTT. The encoded protein is CASSLVRGEAFF.

J is TRBJ1-3 and V is TRBV5-1; possible D gene TRBD1, 6 bases. The germline CDR1 and CDR2 sequences are SGHRS and YFSETQ. Trimming cost V 4 bases and J 0 bases, with 14 bases left between them. The CDR3 extends over 16 amino acids. CDR3 bases: TGCGCCAGCAGCGGAGTACAGGGCGGCTCTGGAAACACCATATATTTT. Amino acid sequence: CASSGVQGGSGNTIYF.